This entry lists 32 T cell receptor beta chains sequenced from one sample in a study of T cell responses to AZD1222 COVID-19 vaccine. Clones were sequenced by immunoSEQ multiplex PCR, and TCRdb holds only the in-frame ones, with some missing. In the table there are some 180,000 clones, around 94% of which are singletons. Specimen: peripheral blood, collected on day 0 of AZD1222 vaccination. These receptor sequences come from an adult in good health.

The chain couples TRBV5-1 to TRBJ2-1, with 8 bases aligning to TRBD1. The CDR3 covers 16 residues. Germline trimming cut 5 bases from V and 6 bases from J; bases unmatched to any gene: 13. Germline V CDR1 and CDR2: SGHRS, YFSETQ. CDR3 loop: CASSLRTGIRGNEQFF. The CDR3 nucleotides read TGCGCCAGCAGTCTGAGGACAGGGATTAGAGGCAATGAGCAGTTCTTC.

This clone appeared a single time. V and J are TRBV7-2 and TRBJ1-5; 7 bases are shared with TRBD1. The V and J ends lost 5 bases and 0 bases, in that order; junction bases with no gene match: 10. The CDR3 runs to 17 residues. From germline, CDR1 is SGHTA and CDR2 FQGNSA. CDR3 coding DNA: TGTGCCAGCAGCCCTCGTGGCAGGGGGAGTAGCAATCAGCCCCAGCATTTT. Amino acids: CASSPRGRGSSNQPQHF.

This clone has only a few counts. The chain uses TRBV27 and TRBJ1-3; tentative D call: TRBD1 (5 bases). The CDR3 is made up of 14 amino acids. CDR1 and CDR2 (germline): MNHEY, SMNVEV (reference sequence). Trimming took 6 bases from V and 4 from J, leaving 13 bases between them. The CDR3 coding sequence is TGTGCCAGCAGCCCCGTGGGGCTAGGAAACACCATATATTTT. This gives the protein CASSPVGLGNTIYF.

The CDR3 protein is CASSYSKQVNEKLFF. The CDR3 bases are TGTGCCAGCAGCTATTCTAAGCAGGTTAATGAAAAACTGTTTTTT. The chain has TRBV7-2 and TRBJ1-4; no firm D call. V lost 4 bases and J lost 4, with 13 bases in between. Germline CDR1 SGHTA, CDR2 FQGNSA. The CDR3 is made up of 15 amino acids.

In this sample, this clone turned up once. CDR3 in amino acids: CAWTLEGSIHGYTF. Written as DNA, the CDR3 is TGTGCCTGGACCTTGGAGGGGTCAATACATGGCTACACCTTC. The J gene is TRBJ1-2, the V gene TRBV30; D may be TRBD1 (5 bases). CDR1 GTSNPN and CDR2 SVGIG come from the germline V gene (reference sequence). The CDR3 is 14 residues long. The V and J ends lost 4 bases and 6 bases respectively, with 18 bases between them.

V gene TRBV18 combines with J gene TRBJ1-6, with TRBD1 as a possible D gene (5 bases). This CDR3 comprises 15 residues. In germline, CDR1 is KGHSH, CDR2 LQKENI. V dropped 5 bases and J dropped 9 bases, with 17 bases sitting between them. The CDR3 DNA reads as TGTGCCAGCTCAGTTGATTCGGGGGAAGGTTCACCCCTCCACTTT. Amino acid sequence: CASSVDSGEGSPLHF.

The chain employs TRBV5-1 and TRBJ2-7; D unclear. CDR3 length: 13 amino acids. CDR1 and CDR2 from the germline V gene are SGHRS and YFSETQ. Trimming stripped 0 bases from V and 5 bases from J, with 9 bases between. DNA of the CDR3: TGCGCCAGCAGCTTGGCCAGCCTTCACGAGCAGTACTTC. Encoded protein: CASSLASLHEQYF.

The genes are TRBV29-1 and TRBJ2-1, with D possibly TRBD2 on 5 matching bases. Trimming left V 4 bases short and J 6 bases short, with 13 bases between. CDR1 and CDR2 from the germline V gene are SQVTM and ANQGSEA. This CDR3 is built from 13 residues. The CDR3 region is CSVGGGEFNEQFF. The CDR3 nucleotides are TGCAGCGTTGGGGGTGGGGAGTTCAATGAGCAGTTCTTC.

The J gene is TRBJ1-3, the V gene TRBV27; 9 bases agree with TRBD1. Trimming took 6 bases from V and 0 from J; bases not matched to a gene: 3. CDR1 MNHEY and CDR2 SMNVEV come from the germline V gene (reference sequence). CDR3 size: 15 residues. The CDR3 DNA reads as TGTGCCAGCAGCCGGGACAGGGCCTCTGGAAACACCATATATTTT. It encodes CASSRDRASGNTIYF.

The rearrangement joins TRBV27 to TRBJ1-5, with a tentative D call TRBD1 (6 bases). Germline V gene lookup returns CDR1 MNHEY and CDR2 SMNVEV (reference sequence). The CDR3 totals 14 residues. V shed 2 bases and J shed 13 bases, with 18 bases lying between them. CDR3 sequence (DNA): TGTGCCAGCAGTTTAGGGGGCGCTAGCCCGACTCAGCATTTT. Its protein is CASSLGGASPTQHF.

The chain combines TRBV7-3 with TRBJ2-1, with TRBD1 as a possible D gene (6 bases). The CDR3 runs to 16 residues. Germline CDR1 and CDR2: SGHTA and FQGTGA. The V end lost 1 base, the J end lost 10 bases, and 20 bases lay between the germline ends. The chain's CDR3 is CASSLRGGDTSGEQFF. The CDR3 nucleotides are TGTGCCAGCAGCTTAAGGGGTGGGGACACCTCAGGGGAGCAGTTCTTC.

The V call is TRBV9, the J call TRBJ1-1, with TRBD1 identical over 9 bases. Germline loops: CDR1 SGDLS, CDR2 YYNGEE. Losses at the gene ends were 3 bases for V and 5 bases for J; bases not matched to a gene: 5. The CDR3 is 14 amino acids. The CDR3 region is CASSAGQGRTEAFF. The CDR3 DNA reads TGTGCCAGCAGCGCAGGACAGGGGCGGACTGAAGCTTTCTTT.

The chain recombines TRBV5-8 with TRBJ2-7; D remains unclear. V lost 6 bases to trimming and J lost 2 bases, with 21 bases between them. The CDR3 loop spans 16 amino acids. The germline gives CDR1 SGHTS, CDR2 YDEGEE. The chain's CDR3 is CASIPGRRLPPYEQYF. The DNA for the CDR3 is TGTGCCAGCATCCCTGGCCGGCGGCTACCCCCCTACGAGCAGTACTTC.

The genes are TRBV19 and TRBJ1-1; D remains ambiguous. V lost 5 bases and J 2 bases, leaving 6 bases between the germline ends. Germline V gene lookup returns CDR1 LNHDA and CDR2 SQIVND (reference sequence). The CDR3 is 12 amino acids. CDR3 DNA: TGTGCCAGTAGTTACGTTAACACTGAAGCTTTCTTT. It is translated as CASSYVNTEAFF. Looking up the rest from reference TRBV19 and TRBJ1-1 gives the full variable domain: DGGITQSPKYLFRKEGQNVTLSCEQNLNHDAMYWYRQDPGQGLRLIYYSQIVNDFQKGDIAEGYSVSREKKESFPLTVTSAQKNPTAFYLCASSYVNTEAFFGQGTRLTVV.

The chain uses TRBV4-1 and TRBJ2-7; 14 nucleotides match TRBD2. CDR1 and CDR2 from the germline V gene are MGHRA and YSYEKL. This CDR3 contains 18 residues. The trim removed 1 base at V and 6 bases at J, leaving 11 bases unmatched. For the CDR3, the DNA is TGCGCCAGCAGCCAAGCCCCCGGGACTAGCGGGAGAATGGGCGAGCAGTACTTC. It translates to CASSQAPGTSGRMGEQYF.

V and J are TRBV5-6 and TRBJ1-2; D unresolved. Trimming pared 4 bases from V and 7 bases from J, leaving 17 bases between. The germline V gene encodes CDR1 SGHDT and CDR2 YYEEEE. The CDR3 totals 14 residues. The DNA of the CDR3 is TGTGCCAGCAGCCCCGTAAGGGCCCTCTCTGGCTACACCTTC. As protein: CASSPVRALSGYTF.

This sequence joins TRBV5-1 and TRBJ2-7; D is possibly TRBD1 or TRBD2 (5 bases each). The length of the CDR3 is 17 residues. Per the germline V gene, CDR1 is SGHRS and CDR2 is YFSETQ. The V gene lost 2 bases and the J gene lost 4 bases, with 22 bases spanning the gap. CDR3 nucleotide sequence: TGCGCCAGCAGCTTTACCGCCTCCGGGACCTCCTTTTACGAGCAGTACTTC. The encoded protein is CASSFTASGTSFYEQYF.

The V call is TRBV5-1, the J call TRBJ1-5; no reliable D call. V was pared by 0 bases and J by 2 bases, with 21 bases between. CDR1 and CDR2 from the germline V gene are SGHRS and YFSETQ. The CDR3 consists of 19 residues. In nucleotides, the CDR3 is TGCGCCAGCAGCTTGGCCTATACCCTGAGGAGGGCGGGCAATCAGCCCCAGCATTTT. It encodes CASSLAYTLRRAGNQPQHF.

The gene calls are TRBV27 and TRBJ2-7; D call uncertain. Germline loops: CDR1 MNHEY, CDR2 SMNVEV (reference sequence). V lost 2 bases, J lost 3 bases, and 14 bases lay in between. This CDR3 comprises 15 residues. The CDR3 sequence is CASSLLGELGYEQYV. DNA for the CDR3: TGTGCCAGCAGTTTACTTGGGGAATTGGGCTACGAGCAGTACGTC.

The chain employs TRBV5-5 and TRBJ2-2, with no clear D. The length of the CDR3 is 13 residues. From germline, CDR1 is SGHKS and CDR2 YYEKEE (reference sequence). The V gene lost 0 bases and the J gene lost 7 bases, with 7 bases spanning the gap. CDR3 nucleotides: TGTGCCAGCAGCTTGGAGCTGGTCGGGGAGCTGTTTTTT. Amino acids: CASSLELVGELFF.

The chain couples TRBV2 to TRBJ2-1; 12 nucleotides match TRBD1. The V gene end was trimmed by 6 bases and the J gene end by 6 bases; junction bases not matched to a gene: 9. The CDR3 is made up of 16 amino acids. The V gene's germline CDR1 is SNHLY and CDR2 FYNNEI. CDR3 amino acids: CASSGAGQGALNEQFF. The CDR3 DNA sequence: TGTGCCAGCAGCGGCGCGGGACAGGGGGCCCTCAATGAGCAGTTCTTC.

This sequence joins TRBV28 and TRBJ1-1, with TRBD1 as a possible D gene (6 bases). This CDR3 has 15 amino acids. V lost 4 bases to trimming and J lost 5 bases, with 17 bases between them. CDR1 is MDHEN, CDR2 SYDVKM, per germline. CDR3 residues: CASSSRTAQWTEAFF. The CDR3 region has the DNA TGTGCCAGCAGTTCTAGGACAGCACAGTGGACTGAAGCTTTCTTT. Using reference TRBV28 and TRBJ1-1 for the parts outside the CDR3, the full variable domain is DVKVTQSSRYLVKRTGEKVFLECVQDMDHENMFWYRQDPGLGLRLIYFSYDVKMKEKGDIPEGYSVSREKKERFSLILESASTNQTSMYLCASSSRTAQWTEAFFGQGTRLTVV.

The V gene is TRBV5-4, the J gene TRBJ2-7; D is possibly TRBD2 (5 bases). The CDR3 covers 14 residues. Looked up from germline, CDR1 is SGHNT and CDR2 is YYREEE (reference sequence). V was pared by 3 bases and J by 2 bases, with 12 bases between. CDR3 nucleotide sequence: TGTGCCAGCAGCTCCATATACGGGACCTACGAGCAGTACTTC. Encoded protein: CASSSIYGTYEQYF.

The rearrangement joins TRBV18 to TRBJ2-1, with 9 positions matching TRBD2. The V gene end was trimmed by 4 bases and the J gene end by 7 bases; junction bases not matched to a gene: 5. The germline V gene encodes CDR1 KGHSH and CDR2 LQKENI. The CDR3 runs 14 residues. CDR3 DNA sequence: TGTGCCAGCTCACAAGAGCGGGAGGTAAATGAGCAGTTCTTC. Protein product: CASSQEREVNEQFF.

V and J are TRBV19 and TRBJ2-3, with a weak D call TRBD1 (6 bases). The V gene's germline CDR1 is LNHDA and CDR2 SQIVND (reference sequence). V was cut by 7 bases and J by 2 bases, with 13 bases left in between. The CDR3 is 14 residues long. CDR3 nucleotide sequence: TGTGCCAGTAAGGGGGACCGATACACAGATACGCAGTATTTT. Protein sequence: CASKGDRYTDTQYF.

This rearrangement joins TRBV20-1 to TRBJ1-1, with D maybe TRBD1 (5 bases). The germline CDR1 and CDR2 sequences are DFQATT and SNEGSKA (reference sequence). This CDR3 has 11 amino acids. Trimming stripped 3 bases from V and 11 bases from J, with 13 bases between. CDR3 amino acids: CSARGGAGAFF. The CDR3 DNA follows: TGCAGTGCTAGGGGAGGGGCGGGTGCTTTCTTT.

In its sample, this clone was seen a few times. The V call is TRBV7-8, the J call TRBJ2-1; D not resolved. This CDR3 comprises 15 residues. CDR1 is SGHVS, CDR2 FQNEAQ, per germline. The ends were cut back, 3 bases at V and 0 bases at J, with 9 bases in the middle. The DNA of the CDR3 is TGTGCCAGCAGCTTGCTTCAGGACTCCTACAATGAGCAGTTCTTC. Translating it yields CASSLLQDSYNEQFF.

V gene TRBV4-1 combines with J gene TRBJ1-1, with TRBD1 matching 8 bases. The CDR3 extends over 13 amino acids. Germline V gene lookup returns CDR1 MGHRA and CDR2 YSYEKL. J was trimmed by 4 bases and V by 8 bases; bases with no gene match: 6. In DNA form, the CDR3 reads TGCGCCAGCCTCCGGGACAGGAGCACTGAAGCTTTCTTT. This encodes CASLRDRSTEAFF.

The rearrangement uses TRBV4-1 and TRBJ1-2, with a weak D call TRBD1 (6 bases). Germline V gene sequence: CDR1 MGHRA, CDR2 YSYEKL. The CDR3 is made up of 17 amino acids. Trimming removed 3 bases at V and 0 bases at J, with 17 bases between. CDR3 residues: CASSQGPLEGANYGYTF. CDR3 coding DNA: TGCGCCAGCAGCCAGGGACCCTTAGAGGGGGCTAACTATGGCTACACCTTC.

J is TRBJ1-5 and V is TRBV15; 8 bases agree with TRBD1. This CDR3 has 18 amino acids. Trimming took 3 bases from V and 4 from J; bases not matched to a gene: 14. Germline V gives CDR1 LNHNV, CDR2 YYDKDF (reference sequence). For the CDR3, the DNA is TGTGCCACCAGCAGCTCATTCGGCAGGGGGCTTTTAAATCAGCCCCAGCATTTT. Its translation is CATSSSFGRGLLNQPQHF.

The chain carries TRBV30 and TRBJ1-2; D unclear. Germline CDR1 is GTSNPN and CDR2 is SVGIG (reference sequence). The CDR3 sequence is 16 residues long. V was trimmed by 0 bases and J by 3 bases, leaving 17 bases between them. The CDR3 here is CAWSVLDARAYYGYTF. CDR3 DNA: TGTGCCTGGAGTGTATTAGACGCCCGGGCCTACTATGGCTACACCTTC.

The chain combines TRBV18 with TRBJ1-2; D gene uncertain. This CDR3 has 18 amino acids. Trimming took 6 bases from V and 0 from J, leaving 23 bases between them. CDR1 and CDR2 (germline): KGHSH, LQKENI. The CDR3 bases are TGTGCCAGCTCCCCGTTCCAGGATATGGTGATTACTAACTATGGCTACACCTTC. Translation: CASSPFQDMVITNYGYTF.